Below are 17 T cell receptor beta chains sequenced from a single sample in a study of blood T cell repertoires in COVID-19. Data came from immunoSEQ multiplex PCR; TCRdb stores just in-frame clones and leaves some out. The data contain about 140,000 clones, about 70% of them singletons. Sequenced input: peripheral blood. The receptors shown here come from a man older than 75 with acute or convalescent COVID-19.

This chain uses TRBV3-1 (or the pseudogene TRBV3-2) with TRBJ2-1, with 7 nucleotides matching TRBD2. Germline CDR1 is LGHDT and CDR2 is YNNKEL (reference sequence). Trimming cost V 0 bases and J 3 bases; bases outside gene matches: 8. This CDR3 is built from 17 residues. The CDR3 protein is CASSQDGLVFIYNEQFF. The CDR3 nucleotides read TGTGCCAGCAGCCAAGACGGACTAGTCTTCATCTACAATGAGCAGTTCTTC.

This chain joins TRBV2 and TRBJ2-1, with D perhaps matching TRBD2 (5 bases). The V gene's germline CDR1 is SNHLY and CDR2 FYNNEI. Trimming removed 4 bases at V and 7 bases at J, with 14 bases between. This CDR3 region has 14 residues. The DNA for the CDR3 is TGTGCCAGCAGTGTAAGGCTAGCTTCGAATGAGCAGTTCTTC. Protein product: CASSVRLASNEQFF.

This clone was seen a few times. This chain connects TRBV29-1 to TRBJ2-7; 7 bases agree with TRBD1. This CDR3 contains 12 residues. J lost 3 bases, V lost 6 bases, and 5 bases had no gene match. Germline values: CDR1 SQVTM, CDR2 ANQGSEA. The CDR3 is CSVARQGYEQYF. The DNA for the CDR3 is TGCAGCGTCGCTCGACAGGGCTACGAGCAGTACTTC.

The chain uses TRBV5-5 and TRBJ2-5, with TRBD1 matching 10 bases. The CDR3 totals 16 residues. The trim removed 9 bases at V and 5 bases at J, leaving 16 bases unmatched. Germline V CDR1 and CDR2: SGHKS, YYEKEE (reference sequence). CDR3 in DNA: TGTGCCACCTGCACGAGGGGGACAGGGGTAGGGGAGACCCAGTACTTC. It specifies CATCTRGTGVGETQYF.

This clone showed up just once. The chain has TRBV28 and TRBJ2-7; weak D call: TRBD1 (5 bases). This CDR3 has 12 residues. Germline assignment: CDR1 MDHEN and CDR2 SYDVKM. V shed 7 bases and J shed 2 bases, with 9 bases lying between them. Here the CDR3 reads CASTPGTYEQYF. CDR3 bases: TGTGCCAGCACCCCAGGGACCTACGAGCAGTACTTC.

V is TRBV19 and J is TRBJ2-3, with D tentatively TRBD1 (6 bases). This CDR3 has 15 amino acids. The germline V gene encodes CDR1 LNHDA and CDR2 SQIVND (reference sequence). V was clipped by 4 bases and J by 3 bases, with 14 bases between them. The DNA of the CDR3 is TGTGCCAGTAGTACATCCCCAGGGGATACAGATACGCAGTATTTT. As protein: CASSTSPGDTDTQYF.

The V gene is TRBV6-1, the J gene TRBJ2-7; maybe TRBD1 (6 bases). In germline, CDR1 is MNHNS, CDR2 SASEGT. This CDR3 region has 12 residues. Trimming removed 6 bases from V and 4 bases from J, with 10 bases in between. The CDR3, as DNA: TGTGCCAGCAGAAGGACAGTTTACGAGCAGTACTTC. Amino acid sequence: CASRRTVYEQYF.

V usage is TRBV28 and J usage is TRBJ2-7; 12 nucleotides agree with TRBD1. CDR3 length: 15 residues. Germline trimming cut 7 bases from V and 7 bases from J; bases unmatched to any gene: 11. Per the germline V gene, CDR1 is MDHEN and CDR2 is SYDVKM. The CDR3 coding sequence is TGTGCCAGCACCACATGGGGACAGGGGGCGGGAGAGCAGTACTTC. This codes for CASTTWGQGAGEQYF.

The table lists this clone with a few counts. V is TRBV18 and J is TRBJ1-1; D is perhaps TRBD1 (6 bases). V lost 7 bases and J 3 bases, leaving 12 bases between the germline ends. Germline CDR1 KGHSH, CDR2 LQKENI. CDR3 length equals 13 residues. The CDR3 DNA is TGTGCCAGCTATCAGGGGCTGGACACTGAAGCTTTCTTT. Translation gives CASYQGLDTEAFF.

CDR3: CASSPLSGGIPDTQYF. CDR3 coding DNA: TGTGCCAGCTCACCCTTGAGCGGGGGGATCCCAGATACGCAGTATTTT. The rearrangement uses TRBV18 and TRBJ2-3; TRBD2 aligns across 9 bases. With V trimmed by 3 bases and J by 4 bases, 8 bases remained unmatched. Germline V CDR1 and CDR2: KGHSH, LQKENI. The CDR3 consists of 16 residues. The full variable domain, completed using reference TRBV18 and TRBJ2-3, is NAGVMQNPRHLVRRRGQEARLRCSPMKGHSHVYWYRQLPEEGLKFMVYLQKENIIDESGMPKERFSAEFPKEGPSILRIQQVVRGDSAAYFCASSPLSGGIPDTQYFGPGTRLTVL.

This chain links TRBV7-3 with TRBJ1-1; D may be TRBD1 (6 bases). V dropped 5 bases and J dropped 1 base, with 14 bases sitting between them. There are 15 residues in the CDR3. Per the germline V gene, CDR1 is SGHTA and CDR2 is FQGTGA. The CDR3 DNA follows: TGTGCCAGCAGCCTAGATGGGACATCGAACACTGAAGCTTTCTTT. Protein sequence: CASSLDGTSNTEAFF.

The J gene is TRBJ2-3, the V gene TRBV5-4; 9 positions agree with TRBD2. In germline, CDR1 is SGHNT, CDR2 YYREEE (reference sequence). With 3 bases clipped from V and 4 bases from J, the junction kept 3 bases outside the gene matches. The CDR3 loop spans 14 amino acids. The CDR3 region is CASSSSGVPDTQYF. CDR3 DNA: TGTGCCAGCAGCTCTAGCGGGGTACCAGATACGCAGTATTTT.

Points on this clone: The sample contains more than one DNA sequence encoding this CDR3. The genes are TRBV7-3 and TRBJ1-2, with TRBD1 matching over 9 bases. This CDR3 has 13 residues. Germline values: CDR1 SGHTA, CDR2 FQGTGA. V lost 5 bases and J lost 8; bases outside the gene matches: 6. In nucleotides, the CDR3 is TGTGCCAGCAGCCTAGACAGGGGGGACGGCTACACCTTC. Translating gives CASSLDRGDGYTF.

Here the CDR3 reads CASNTGQGARLSEAFF. CDR3 DNA sequence: TGTGCCAGCAACACCGGACAGGGGGCGCGCCTTTCTGAAGCTTTCTTT. The gene calls are TRBV6-6 and TRBJ1-1; 11 bases fit TRBD1. CDR3 length: 16 amino acids. Trimming took 7 bases from V and 6 from J; bases not matched to a gene: 13. Per the germline V gene, CDR1 is MNHNY and CDR2 is SVGAGI (reference sequence).

The J gene is TRBJ1-1, the V gene TRBV5-4, with 8 bases that match TRBD1. The ends lost 10 bases at V and 2 bases at J; junction bases unmatched: 13. Germline V CDR1 and CDR2: SGHNT, YYREEE (reference sequence). The CDR3 consists of 15 residues. CDR3 in amino acids: CAGGKTGAENTEAFF. CDR3 sequence (DNA): TGTGCCGGGGGAAAGACAGGGGCTGAAAACACTGAAGCTTTCTTT.

The rearrangement joins TRBV5-5 to TRBJ1-5, with D possibly matching TRBD1 (5 bases). Germline-derived CDR1 and CDR2 are SGHKS and YYEKEE (reference sequence). Trimming shortened V by 2 bases and J by 3 bases, and 15 bases separated the two germline ends. CDR3 length: 16 residues. The CDR3 region is CASSLGFSGNNQPQHF. The CDR3 bases are TGTGCCAGCAGCTTAGGTTTCTCAGGGAACAATCAGCCCCAGCATTTT.

This clone was seen a single time. This sequence joins TRBV5-5 and TRBJ1-6; 8 positions agree with TRBD1. The length of the CDR3 is 14 residues. The ends lost 2 bases at V and 9 bases at J; junction bases unmatched: 4. Germline CDR1 is SGHKS and CDR2 is YYEKEE (reference sequence). Written as DNA, the CDR3 is TGTGCCAGCAGCTTAAAACAGGGGGGTTCACCCCTCCACTTT. Amino acid sequence: CASSLKQGGSPLHF.